This T cell receptor beta chain originates from a study of radiotherapy plus CTLA-4 blockade in lung cancer. Notes on the study in general: Early clone dynamics of blood T cells, plus interferon-beta, reportedly predicted response best. Peripheral blood showed expansion of tumor-derived TCR clones after radiotherapy and ipilimumab.

The V gene's germline CDR1 is SGHDN and CDR2 FVKESK. The V end was cut by 4 bases, the J end by 3 bases, with 13 bases between. The length of the CDR3 is 14 residues. The assay was immunoSEQ multiplex PCR, and TCRdb's table has in-frame clones only and misses some. Here the sample spans fewer than 65,000 clones, just under 85% being singletons. Of note for this clone: Its antigen is unidentified.

The sequencing used peripheral blood, collected from a patient treated with radiotherapy plus ipilimumab. V gene TRBV14 combines with J gene TRBJ2-7; possibly TRBD2 for D (7 bases). The origin of this receptor is a human donor with non-small cell lung cancer whose response to radiotherapy plus ipilimumab could not be evaluated. As DNA, the CDR3 is TGTGCCAGCAGCCGGGGAGGGGGGGTCTACGAGCAGTACTTC. Amino acids: CASSRGGGVYEQYF.